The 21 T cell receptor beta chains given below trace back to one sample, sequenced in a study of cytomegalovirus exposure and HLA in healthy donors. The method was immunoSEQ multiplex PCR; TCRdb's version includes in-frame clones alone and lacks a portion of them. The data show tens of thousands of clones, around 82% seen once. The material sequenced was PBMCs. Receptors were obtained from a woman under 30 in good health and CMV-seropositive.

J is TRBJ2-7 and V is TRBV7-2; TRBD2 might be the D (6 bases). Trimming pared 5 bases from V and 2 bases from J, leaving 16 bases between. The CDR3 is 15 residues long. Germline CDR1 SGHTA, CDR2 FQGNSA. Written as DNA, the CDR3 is TGTGCCAGCAGCACCCGGGGGTCCTCCGCCTACGAGCAGTACTTC. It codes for CASSTRGSSAYEQYF. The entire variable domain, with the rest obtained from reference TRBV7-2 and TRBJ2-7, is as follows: GAGVSQSPSNKVTEKGKDVELRCDPISGHTALYWYRQSLGQGLEFLIYFQGNSAPDKSGLPSDRFSAERTGGSVSTLTIQRTQQEDSAVYLCASSTRGSSAYEQYFGPGTRLTVT.

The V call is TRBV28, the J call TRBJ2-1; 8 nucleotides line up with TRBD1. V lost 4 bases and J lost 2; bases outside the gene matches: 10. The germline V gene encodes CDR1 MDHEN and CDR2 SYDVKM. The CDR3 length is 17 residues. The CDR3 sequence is CASSSAGTGPPYNEQFF. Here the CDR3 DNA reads TGTGCCAGCAGTTCCGCTGGGACAGGTCCTCCCTACAATGAGCAGTTCTTC.

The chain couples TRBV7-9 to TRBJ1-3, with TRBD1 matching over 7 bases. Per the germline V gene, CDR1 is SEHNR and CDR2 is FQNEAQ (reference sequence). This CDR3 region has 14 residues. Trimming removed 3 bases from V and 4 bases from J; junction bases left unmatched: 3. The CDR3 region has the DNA TGTGCCAGCAGCTTCCTGACAGGGGGAAACACCATATATTTT. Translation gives CASSFLTGGNTIYF.

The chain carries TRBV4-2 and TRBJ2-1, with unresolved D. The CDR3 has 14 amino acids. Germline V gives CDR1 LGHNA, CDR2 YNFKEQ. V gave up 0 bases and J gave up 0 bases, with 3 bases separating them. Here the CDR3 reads CASSQDISYNEQFF. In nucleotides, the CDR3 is TGTGCCAGCAGCCAAGATATCTCCTACAATGAGCAGTTCTTC.

CDR3 sequence reads: CASSWSFQGGYGYTF. DNA for the CDR3: TGTGCCAGCAGTTGGTCCTTTCAGGGGGGCTATGGCTACACCTTC. The chain carries TRBV27 and TRBJ1-2; 7 positions match TRBD1. V was pared by 4 bases and J by 4 bases, with 9 bases of the junction left unmatched. This CDR3 spans 15 amino acids. Germline loops: CDR1 MNHEY, CDR2 SMNVEV (reference sequence).

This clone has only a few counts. The CDR3 DNA is TGCGCCAGCAGCTTTGGGACAACTGGCTACACCTTC. This codes for CASSFGTTGYTF. The chain has TRBV5-1 and TRBJ1-2; the D gene is possibly TRBD1 (6 bases). The ends were cut back, 2 bases at V and 7 bases at J, with 9 bases in the middle. CDR3 length: 12 residues. From germline, CDR1 is SGHRS and CDR2 YFSETQ.

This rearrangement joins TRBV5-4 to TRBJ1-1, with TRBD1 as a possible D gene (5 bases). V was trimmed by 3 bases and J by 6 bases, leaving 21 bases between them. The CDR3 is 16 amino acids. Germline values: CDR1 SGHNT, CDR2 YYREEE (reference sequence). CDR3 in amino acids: CASSWAPGQGISEAFF. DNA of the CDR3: TGTGCCAGCAGCTGGGCCCCTGGGCAGGGTATCTCTGAAGCTTTCTTT. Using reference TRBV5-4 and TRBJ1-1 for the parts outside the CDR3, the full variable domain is ETGVTQSPTHLIKTRGQQVTLRCSSQSGHNTVSWYQQALGQGPQFIFQYYREEENGRGNFPPRFSGLQFPNYSSELNVNALELDDSALYLCASSWAPGQGISEAFFGQGTRLTVV.

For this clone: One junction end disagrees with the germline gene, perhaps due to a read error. This chain's CDR3 is CATSRGLAGESPGNF. For the CDR3, the DNA is TGTGCCACCAGCAGGGGTTTAGCGGGGGAGTCTCCAGGGAACTTC. The chain has TRBV15 and TRBJ2-5; 9 bases match TRBD2. The CDR3 extends over 15 amino acids. Per germline, CDR1 LNHNV and CDR2 YYDKDF (reference sequence).

CDR3 loop: CASTPPSGGTGEQYF. CDR3 DNA: TGTGCCAGCACCCCGCCTTCGGGGGGTACGGGGGAGCAGTACTTC. The rearrangement uses TRBV5-6 and TRBJ2-7; 7 positions agree with TRBD2. The CDR3 is made up of 15 amino acids. CDR1 and CDR2 (germline): SGHDT, YYEEEE. V shed 6 bases, J shed 7 bases, and the junction held 16 bases outside the gene matches.

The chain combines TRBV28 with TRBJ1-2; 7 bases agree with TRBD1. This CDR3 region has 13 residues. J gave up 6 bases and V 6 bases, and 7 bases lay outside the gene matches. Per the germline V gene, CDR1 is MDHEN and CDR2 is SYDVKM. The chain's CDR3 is CASRPRGQNGYTF. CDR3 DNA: TGTGCCAGCAGACCACGGGGACAGAATGGCTACACCTTC.

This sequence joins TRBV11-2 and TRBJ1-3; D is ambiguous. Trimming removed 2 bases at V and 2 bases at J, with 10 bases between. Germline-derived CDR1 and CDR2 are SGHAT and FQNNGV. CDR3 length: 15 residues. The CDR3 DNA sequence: TGTGCCAGCAGCTTAATCGAGAGGCCTGGAAACACCATATATTTT. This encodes CASSLIERPGNTIYF. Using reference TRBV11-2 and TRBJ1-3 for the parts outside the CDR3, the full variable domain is EAGVAQSPRYKIIEKRQSVAFWCNPISGHATLYWYQQILGQGPKLLIQFQNNGVVDDSQLPKDRFSAERLKGVDSTLKIQPAKLEDSAVYLCASSLIERPGNTIYFGEGSWLTVV.

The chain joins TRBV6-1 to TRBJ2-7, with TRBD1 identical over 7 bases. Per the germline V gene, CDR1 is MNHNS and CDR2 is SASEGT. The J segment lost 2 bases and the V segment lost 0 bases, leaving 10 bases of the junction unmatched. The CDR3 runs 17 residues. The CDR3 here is CASSEALDGTVPYEQYF. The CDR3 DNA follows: TGTGCCAGCAGTGAAGCTTTGGACGGGACAGTCCCCTACGAGCAGTACTTC.

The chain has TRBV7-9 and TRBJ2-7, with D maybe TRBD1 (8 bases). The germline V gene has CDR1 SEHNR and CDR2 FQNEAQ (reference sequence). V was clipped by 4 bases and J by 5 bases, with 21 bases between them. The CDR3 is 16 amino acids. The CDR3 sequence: CASSSPDRGGRNEQYF. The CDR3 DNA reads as TGTGCCAGCAGCTCCCCCGACAGGGGAGGGAGGAACGAGCAGTACTTC. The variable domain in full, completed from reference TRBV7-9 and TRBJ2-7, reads DTGVSQNPRHKITKRGQNVTFRCDPISEHNRLYWYRQTLGQGPEFLTYFQNEAQLEKSRLLSDRFSAERPKGSFSTLEIQRTEQGDSAMYLCASSSPDRGGRNEQYFGPGTRLTVT.

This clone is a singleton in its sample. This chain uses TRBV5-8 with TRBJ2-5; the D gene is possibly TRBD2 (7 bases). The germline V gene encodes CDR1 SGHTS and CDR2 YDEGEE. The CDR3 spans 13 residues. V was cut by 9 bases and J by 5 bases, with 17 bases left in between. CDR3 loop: CATLEGGAETQYF. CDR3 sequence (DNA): TGTGCCACCCTCGAAGGGGGGGCCGAGACCCAGTACTTC.

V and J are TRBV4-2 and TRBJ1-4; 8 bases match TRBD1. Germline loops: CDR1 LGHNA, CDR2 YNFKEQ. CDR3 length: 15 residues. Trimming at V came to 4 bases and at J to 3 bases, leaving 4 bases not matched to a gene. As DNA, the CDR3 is TGTGCCAGCAGCCGCCAGGACAGGGCTAATGAAAAACTGTTTTTT. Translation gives CASSRQDRANEKLFF.

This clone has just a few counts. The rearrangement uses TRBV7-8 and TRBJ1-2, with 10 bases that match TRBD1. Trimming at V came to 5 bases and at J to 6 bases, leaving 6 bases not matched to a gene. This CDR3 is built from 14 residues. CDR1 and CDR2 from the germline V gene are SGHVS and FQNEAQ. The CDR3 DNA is TGTGCCAGCAGCCCAGACAGGGGGCTGAATGGCTACACCTTC. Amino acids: CASSPDRGLNGYTF.

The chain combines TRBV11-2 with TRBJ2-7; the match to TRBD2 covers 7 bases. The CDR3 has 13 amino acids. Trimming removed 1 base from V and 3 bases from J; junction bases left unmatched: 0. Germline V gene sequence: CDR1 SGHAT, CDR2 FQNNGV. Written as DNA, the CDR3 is TGTGCCAGCAGCTTAGGGGGGGGCTACGAGCAGTACTTC. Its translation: CASSLGGGYEQYF. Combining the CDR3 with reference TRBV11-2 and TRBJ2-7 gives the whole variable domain EAGVAQSPRYKIIEKRQSVAFWCNPISGHATLYWYQQILGQGPKLLIQFQNNGVVDDSQLPKDRFSAERLKGVDSTLKIQPAKLEDSAVYLCASSLGGGYEQYFGPGTRLTVT.

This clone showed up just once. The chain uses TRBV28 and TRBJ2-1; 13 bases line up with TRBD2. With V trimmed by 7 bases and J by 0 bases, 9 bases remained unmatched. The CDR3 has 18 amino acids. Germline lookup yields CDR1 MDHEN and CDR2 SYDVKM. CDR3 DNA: TGTGCCAGCAACGGACTAGCGGGGGCCGTGAGCTCCTACAATGAGCAGTTCTTC. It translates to CASNGLAGAVSSYNEQFF. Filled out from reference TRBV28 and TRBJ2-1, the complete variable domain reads DVKVTQSSRYLVKRTGEKVFLECVQDMDHENMFWYRQDPGLGLRLIYFSYDVKMKEKGDIPEGYSVSREKKERFSLILESASTNQTSMYLCASNGLAGAVSSYNEQFFGPGTRLTVL.

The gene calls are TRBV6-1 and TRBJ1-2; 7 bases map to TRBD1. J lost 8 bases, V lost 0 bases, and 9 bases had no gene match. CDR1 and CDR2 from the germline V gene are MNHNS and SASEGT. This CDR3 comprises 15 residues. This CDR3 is CASSEALTGVDGYTF. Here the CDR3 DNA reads TGTGCCAGCAGTGAAGCCCTAACAGGGGTCGACGGCTACACCTTC.

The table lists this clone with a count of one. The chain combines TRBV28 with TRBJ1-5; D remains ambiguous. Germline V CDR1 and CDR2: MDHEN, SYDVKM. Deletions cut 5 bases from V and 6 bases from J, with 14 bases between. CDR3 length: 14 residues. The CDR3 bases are TGTGCCAGCAGTCCAAAGGAGCACTTTCAGCCCCAGCATTTT. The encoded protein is CASSPKEHFQPQHF.

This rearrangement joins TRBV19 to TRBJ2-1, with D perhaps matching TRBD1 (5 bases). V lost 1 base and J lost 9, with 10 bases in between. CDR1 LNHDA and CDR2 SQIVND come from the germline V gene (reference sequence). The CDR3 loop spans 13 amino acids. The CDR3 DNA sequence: TGTGCCAGTAGTATAGGACAGCGACGTGAGCAGTTCTTC. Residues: CASSIGQRREQFF.